The 10 T cell receptor beta chains below come from one sample, sequenced in a study of T cells in women clearing cervical HPV infection. The data were produced by immunoSEQ multiplex PCR, yet TCRdb's version contains in-frame clones alone and is incomplete. The sample table sets out 40,000 or so clones. The sample was blood buffy coat. These receptors originate from a woman aged 18-70 years with a cervical HPV16 infection that either progressed to CIN3+ or cleared (not recorded which).

CDR3 bases read: TGTGCCAGCGCTCACGGGGACAGCTACGAC. Its translation is CASAHGDSYD. The complete CDR3 protein is CASAHGDSYDYTF. This rearrangement joins TRBV19 to TRBJ1-2, with 7 bases aligning to TRBD1. Read sequence stops 3 residues before the CDR3 end, and the germline J gene provides the missing end. Germline lookup yields CDR1 LNHDA and CDR2 SQIVND (reference sequence). There are 13 residues in the CDR3.

Comment on this clone: The read ends 3 residues before the CDR3 terminus; that terminus is restored from the germline J gene. This chain connects TRBV7-3 to TRBJ2-1; the match to TRBD2 covers 16 bases. Unmatched junction bases numbered 5, after V lost 4 bases and J lost 8 bases. CDR3 size: 16 residues. Germline CDR1 reads SGHTA; CDR2 reads FQGTGA. CDR3 sequence: CASSWGLAGGLDEQFF. The DNA read from the CDR3 is TGTGCCAGCAGCTGGGGACTAGCGGGAGGGTTGGATGAG.

Comments on this clone: The DNA ends 3 residues before the CDR3 does, and the rest of the CDR3 is filled in from the germline J gene. The chain carries TRBV7-6 and TRBJ1-2; the D gene is possibly TRBD1 (5 bases). This CDR3 is built from 14 residues. The germline CDR1 and CDR2 sequences are SGHVS and FNYEAQ. The sequenced part of the CDR3 DNA is TGTGCCAGCAGCTTAACCCCCGGCGGGGACGAC. Its protein product is CASSLTPGGDD. The complete CDR3 protein is CASSLTPGGDDYTF.

Details on this clone: Read coverage stops 3 residues before the CDR3 terminus; the germline J gene supplies the remainder. The chain links TRBV19 to TRBJ2-3; the D gene is possibly TRBD1 (6 bases). Germline-derived CDR1 and CDR2 are LNHDA and SQIVND (reference sequence). CDR3 length: 14 residues. CDR3 sequence reads: CASSGRRGGETQYF. The sequenced part of the CDR3 DNA is TGTGCCAGTAGTGGTCGCAGGGGTGGAGAGACG.

A remark on this clone: Read sequence stops 3 residues before the CDR3 end, and the germline J gene provides the missing end. The genes are TRBV30 and TRBJ1-2, with 10 bases fitting TRBD1. The CDR3 contains 13 residues. V was pared by 2 bases and J by 7 bases, with 4 bases of the junction left unmatched. CDR1 and CDR2 from the germline V gene are GTSNPN and SVGIG (reference sequence). The part of the CDR3 DNA that was read is TGTGCCTGGAGTCGACAGGGGGCAAGTGGC. Encoded protein: CAWSRQGASG. The full-length CDR3 reads as CAWSRQGASGYTF.

As regards this clone: The read is 3 residues too short to cover the CDR3 end, so that end is filled in from the germline J gene. The chain carries TRBV15 and TRBJ2-4; tentative D call: TRBD2 (6 bases). This CDR3 region has 15 residues. V lost 3 bases to trimming and J lost 8 bases, with 17 bases between them. From germline, CDR1 is LNHNV and CDR2 YYDKDF (reference sequence). The CDR3 DNA, read in part, is TGTGCCACCAGCAGGATCAGGGAGGCGGCGGACATT. Its protein product is CATSRIREAADI. The CDR3 reads in full as CATSRIREAADIQYF.

Comment on this clone: The CDR3 end lies 3 residues beyond the end of the read and is filled in from the germline J gene. The chain recombines TRBV30 with TRBJ2-6, with D unresolved. The germline gives CDR1 GTSNPN, CDR2 SVGIG (reference sequence). Trimming removed 3 bases at V and 0 bases at J, with 6 bases between. This CDR3 is built from 14 residues. The CDR3 spells CAWSAYSGANVLTF. CDR3 bases read: TGTGCCTGGAGCGCCTACTCTGGGGCCAACGTC.

Turning to this clone: The read falls 3 residues short of the CDR3 end, and the missing part is taken from the germline J gene. V and J are TRBV6-1 and TRBJ1-5; D is ambiguous. From germline, CDR1 is MNHNS and CDR2 SASEGT. Deletions cut 8 bases from V and 0 bases from J, with 14 bases between. The CDR3 is 15 residues long. This CDR3 reads CASREEAYSNQPQHF. CDR3 bases read: TGTGCCAGCCGAGAAGAGGCTTATAGCAATCAGCCC.

Concerning this clone itself: The read stops 3 residues short of the end of the CDR3; the missing end is completed from the germline J gene. The chain employs TRBV7-8 and TRBJ1-5; a weak D match, TRBD1 (6 bases). This CDR3 has 15 amino acids. Germline lookup yields CDR1 SGHVS and CDR2 FQNEAQ. V lost 1 base, J lost 4 bases, and 11 bases lay in between. Incomplete CDR3 DNA: TGTGCCAGCAGCTTAGGGACAGCAGTTAATCAGCCC. It translates to CASSLGTAVNQP. The whole CDR3 protein reads CASSLGTAVNQPQHF.

A word on this clone: The CDR3 goes on 3 residues after the read ends, and that part is filled in from the germline J gene. This rearrangement joins TRBV5-4 to TRBJ2-1, with TRBD2 matching over 7 bases. The CDR3 totals 16 residues. CDR1 and CDR2 from the germline V gene are SGHNT and YYREEE (reference sequence). Trimming removed 0 bases from V and 9 bases from J; junction bases left unmatched: 12. The covered CDR3 bases are TGTGCCAGCAGCTTGGGCTTGACTAGCAAAGGAGGTGAG. Protein: CASSLGLTSKGGE. The full CDR3 sequence reads CASSLGLTSKGGEQFF.